The next 28 T cell receptor beta chains were all read from a single sample in a study of T-cell memory formation after mild COVID-19 (dated by TCRdb to the early 2020s). The receptor library was made with 5' RACE. Sequencing was performed on an Illumina NovaSeq 6000. Using fastp trimming at Q25 and MiXCR clonotype assembly, TCRdb reanalyzed the public sequencing data and kept in-frame beta chains. Rows merge per CDR3 protein into single entries with the most common DNA and genes. The sample table shows hundreds of thousands of distinct CDR3 sequences, and 18% are seen once. The top ten clones comprise about 12% of the sample. The sample was PBMCs or a T cell subset sorted from them (not recorded which). The receptors were gathered from an adult woman who had mild COVID-19 (a few samples of this study predate the infection). The sample titles of this study are shuffled in the database, so cell type and time point are left out; the donor was told from shared clones.

V is TRBV12-3 or TRBV12-4 and J is TRBJ1-1; D is perhaps TRBD1 (5 bases). V lost 3 bases and J lost 6, with 14 bases in between. CDR3 length: 14 residues. The CDR3 here is CASSFGPQGAEAFF. CDR3 nucleotide sequence: TGTGCCAGCAGTTTCGGTCCCCAGGGCGCTGAAGCTTTCTTT.

The CDR3 DNA is TGCAGTGCTAGTTCCCCAGGGGGATCCTACAATGAGCAGTTCTTC. Translation: CSASSPGGSYNEQFF. The chain combines TRBV20-1 with TRBJ2-1, with 7 bases identical to TRBD1. The CDR3 runs to 15 residues. Losses at the gene ends were 3 bases for V and 1 base for J; bases not matched to a gene: 6. The germline V gene encodes CDR1 DFQATT and CDR2 SNEGSKA (reference sequence).

The sample holds a few counts of this clonotype. This chain joins TRBV6-1 and TRBJ2-7; D unresolved. V was cut by 3 bases and J by 1 base, with 7 bases left in between. Germline V lookup: CDR1 MNHNS, CDR2 SASEGT. The CDR3 has 13 amino acids. CDR3 bases: TGTGCCAGCAGTGAGGCGGAATCCTACGAGCAGTACTTC. Amino acids: CASSEAESYEQYF.

The CDR3, as DNA: TGTGCCAGCAGCCCACCTGGCGGGGCTGACACAGATACGCAGTATTTT. This codes for CASSPPGGADTDTQYF. J is TRBJ2-3 and V is TRBV5-4; maybe TRBD2 (6 bases). This CDR3 has 16 residues. The germline V gene encodes CDR1 SGHNT and CDR2 YYREEE (reference sequence). V was cut by 4 bases and J by 2 bases, with 17 bases left in between.

V gene TRBV12-3 or TRBV12-4 combines with J gene TRBJ2-3; D remains unclear. The CDR3 contains 13 residues. The ends were cut back, 4 bases at V and 3 bases at J, with 8 bases in the middle. The DNA of the CDR3 is TGTGCCAGCAGTTCGACCAATACAGATACGCAGTATTTT. Amino acids: CASSSTNTDTQYF.

Many counts were recorded for this clonotype. The CDR3 nucleotides are TGTGCCAGCAGTTTAGACAGGGACTATGGCTACACCTTC. Protein sequence: CASSLDRDYGYTF. The chain combines TRBV12-3 or TRBV12-4 with TRBJ1-2, with D perhaps matching TRBD1 (6 bases). CDR3 length: 13 amino acids. Trimming cost V 1 base and J 3 bases, with 6 bases left between them.

This clonotype was counted only a few times. The V call is TRBV12-3 or TRBV12-4, the J call TRBJ2-1; D possibly uses TRBD1 or TRBD2 (5 bases each). The CDR3 consists of 12 residues. The V end was cut by 4 bases, the J end by 9 bases, with 10 bases between. CDR3 nucleotide sequence: TGTGCCAGCAGTTCTAGGGACCTTGAGCAGTTCTTC. It encodes CASSSRDLEQFF.

The V call is TRBV18, the J call TRBJ2-7, with 10 bases that match TRBD1. Per germline, CDR1 KGHSH and CDR2 LQKENI. Losses at the gene ends were 6 bases for V and 6 bases for J; bases not matched to a gene: 11. CDR3 length: 15 residues. CDR3 sequence reads: CASSPNMGQGFEQYF. The CDR3 bases are TGTGCCAGCTCGCCAAACATGGGACAGGGGTTCGAGCAGTACTTC.

V is TRBV6-5 and J is TRBJ2-1; the D gene is possibly TRBD1 (6 bases). Trimming pared 2 bases from V and 8 bases from J, leaving 13 bases between. The CDR3 runs 14 residues. Germline V gene lookup returns CDR1 MNHEY and CDR2 SVGAGI. CDR3 loop: CASSYGQFLDEQFF. In DNA, the CDR3 is TGTGCCAGCAGTTACGGACAGTTTCTGGATGAGCAGTTCTTC.

The chain recombines TRBV29-1 with TRBJ2-7; D ambiguous. Trimming left V 3 bases short and J 5 bases short, with 11 bases between. The germline V gene encodes CDR1 SQVTM and CDR2 ANQGSEA. The CDR3 sequence is 12 residues long. The chain's CDR3 is CSVDLGSDEQYF. DNA of the CDR3: TGCAGCGTTGATTTAGGGTCGGACGAGCAGTACTTC.

The chain recombines TRBV12-3 or TRBV12-4 with TRBJ1-1; a possible D gene is TRBD1 (5 bases). V dropped 8 bases and J dropped 0 bases, with 19 bases sitting between them. This CDR3 region has 16 residues. The DNA for the CDR3 is TGTGCCAGCTACCCCGGGACCTTGGACATGAACACTGAAGCTTTCTTT. Translating gives CASYPGTLDMNTEAFF.

This clonotype was recorded many times. The chain links TRBV14 to TRBJ2-7; TRBD1 is a possible D gene (6 bases). This CDR3 has 14 amino acids. With 1 base removed from V and 2 bases from J, the gap between germline ends came to 9 bases. Germline V gene sequence: CDR1 SGHDN, CDR2 FVKESK. CDR3 residues: CASSQAGAPYEQYF. Here the CDR3 DNA reads TGTGCCAGCAGCCAAGCAGGGGCCCCCTACGAGCAGTACTTC.

The chain combines TRBV3-1 with TRBJ2-5; 10 positions agree with TRBD2. V lost 0 bases and J lost 10; bases outside the gene matches: 8. The CDR3 extends over 15 amino acids. CDR1 is LGHDT and CDR2 is YNNKEL in the germline V gene (reference sequence). The CDR3 sequence: CASSQDVASGRRQYF. DNA of the CDR3: TGTGCCAGCAGCCAAGATGTCGCTAGCGGGAGACGCCAGTACTTC.

J is TRBJ2-4 and V is TRBV20-1; D is undetermined. The germline CDR1 and CDR2 sequences are DFQATT and SNEGSKA (reference sequence). V lost 5 bases, J lost 2 bases, and 7 bases lay in between. The CDR3 runs 12 residues. The DNA of the CDR3 is TGCAGTGCTGGAGTATCCAAAAACATTCAGTACTTC. Protein: CSAGVSKNIQYF.

This clonotype has a count of ten or more. V gene TRBV10-3 combines with J gene TRBJ2-7; no clear D gene. CDR1 and CDR2 (germline): ENHRY, SYGVKD. CDR3 length equals 12 residues. V was cut by 3 bases and J by 6 bases, with 9 bases left in between. CDR3 sequence (DNA): TGTGCCATCAGTGAACCTTTAGGCGAGCAGTACTTC. Translation gives CAISEPLGEQYF.

The chain couples TRBV4-1 to TRBJ2-5; the match to TRBD2 covers 9 bases. CDR1 and CDR2 (germline): MGHRA, YSYEKL. This CDR3 has 14 amino acids. The trim removed 1 base at V and 5 bases at J, leaving 2 bases unmatched. CDR3 nucleotide sequence: TGCGCCAGCAGCCAAGGGACTAGCGCGGAGACCCAGTACTTC. Translated, it gives CASSQGTSAETQYF.

The chain couples TRBV21-1 to TRBJ1-1; the table's D call of TRBD1 was not tested on the DNA. TRBV21-1 represents a pseudogene. The CDR3 has 16 residues. The CDR3 DNA sequence: TGTGCCAGCAGCAAGGATGCTACAGGGGGGAACACTGAAGCTTTCTTT. It yields the protein CASSKDATGGNTEAFF.

V and J are TRBV24-1 and TRBJ1-4; D is perhaps TRBD1 (5 bases). The CDR3 has 13 amino acids. The V end lost 7 bases, the J end lost 6 bases, and 11 bases lay between the germline ends. Germline V gene lookup returns CDR1 KGHDR and CDR2 SFDVKD. The CDR3 loop is CATRGDEDEKLFF. CDR3 nucleotide sequence: TGTGCCACCAGAGGGGATGAGGATGAAAAACTGTTTTTT.

V gene TRBV14 combines with J gene TRBJ2-7; unclear D gene. Trimming left V 3 bases short and J 12 bases short, with 21 bases between. CDR3 length: 14 amino acids. Germline lookup yields CDR1 SGHDN and CDR2 FVKESK. For the CDR3, the DNA is TGTGCCAGCAGCCATGCGGCCGGGCCCCTCGGACGGTACTTC. Translation gives CASSHAAGPLGRYF.

This clonotype was counted only a few times. V usage is TRBV9 and J usage is TRBJ2-1; no reliable D call. CDR1 SGDLS and CDR2 YYNGEE come from the germline V gene. Trimming removed 2 bases from V and 2 bases from J, with 11 bases in between. The CDR3 totals 15 residues. The CDR3 loop reads CASSVGPVTYNEQFF. As DNA, the CDR3 is TGTGCCAGCAGCGTTGGTCCCGTGACCTACAATGAGCAGTTCTTC.

In this sample, this clonotype turned up a few times. CDR3: CASSPTDSVSGNTIYF. The CDR3 DNA reads TGTGCCAGCTCACCAACTGACAGTGTCTCTGGAAACACCATATATTTT. This chain links TRBV18 with TRBJ1-3, with D possibly being TRBD1 (5 bases). Deletions cut 2 bases from V and 0 bases from J, with 11 bases between. Germline V lookup: CDR1 KGHSH, CDR2 LQKENI. This CDR3 contains 16 residues.

The sample holds a few counts of this clonotype. V gene TRBV11-3 combines with J gene TRBJ2-1; 9 bases agree with TRBD1. The CDR3 length is 14 residues. From germline, CDR1 is SGHNT and CDR2 YENEEA. After removal of 5 bases from V and 6 bases from J, the junction contained 5 bases not matched to a gene. CDR3: CASSLGTGRNEQFF. The CDR3 nucleotides are TGTGCCAGCAGCCTAGGGACAGGGCGCAATGAGCAGTTCTTC.

The rearrangement links TRBV4-1 to TRBJ2-2; the match to TRBD1 covers 9 bases. Germline assignment: CDR1 MGHRA and CDR2 YSYEKL. Trimming cost V 4 bases and J 3 bases; bases outside gene matches: 12. This CDR3 is built from 18 residues. The CDR3 reads CASSPTTGGLRDTGELFF. CDR3 coding DNA: TGCGCCAGCAGCCCTACGACAGGGGGTTTACGGGACACCGGGGAGCTGTTTTTT.

The sample holds a few counts of this clonotype. V and J are TRBV14 and TRBJ2-3, with 9 positions matching TRBD2. Germline lookup yields CDR1 SGHDN and CDR2 FVKESK. The CDR3 runs 17 residues. J was trimmed by 6 bases and V by 1 base; bases with no gene match: 11. For the CDR3, the DNA is TGTGCCAGCAGCCAAGGCCTATGGGCGGGAGGGCGTGATACGCAGTATTTT. It specifies CASSQGLWAGGRDTQYF.

The table lists this clonotype with many counts. The CDR3 sequence is CASSSQSGVSGAFF. CDR3 DNA sequence: TGTGCCAGCAGCTCACAGTCGGGAGTCTCTGGGGCTTTCTTT. The chain carries TRBV7-9 and TRBJ1-1, with no clear D. Per the germline V gene, CDR1 is SEHNR and CDR2 is FQNEAQ (reference sequence). Trimming shortened V by 4 bases and J by 11 bases, and 20 bases separated the two germline ends. The CDR3 length is 14 residues.

The rearrangement uses TRBV20-1 and TRBJ1-4; D is unresolved. The V gene's germline CDR1 is DFQATT and CDR2 SNEGSKA (reference sequence). The CDR3 is made up of 12 amino acids. Deletions cut 5 bases from V and 4 bases from J, with 8 bases between. Written as DNA, the CDR3 is TGCAGTGCTCCCAACCTTAATGAAAAACTGTTTTTT. This translates into CSAPNLNEKLFF.

The CDR3 reads CASSQDPFYGYTF. CDR3 bases: TGTGCCAGCAGCCAAGATCCGTTCTATGGCTACACCTTC. The chain joins TRBV14 to TRBJ1-2; D remains ambiguous. From germline, CDR1 is SGHDN and CDR2 FVKESK. The CDR3 totals 13 residues. V was clipped by 0 bases and J by 4 bases, with 6 bases between them.

V usage is TRBV18 and J usage is TRBJ2-1; unclear D gene. This CDR3 has 13 amino acids. V shed 0 bases and J shed 7 bases, with 7 bases lying between them. Germline V CDR1 and CDR2: KGHSH, LQKENI. The CDR3 DNA follows: TGTGCCAGCTCACCACCTTCGCAGAATGAGCAGTTCTTC. Its translation is CASSPPSQNEQFF.